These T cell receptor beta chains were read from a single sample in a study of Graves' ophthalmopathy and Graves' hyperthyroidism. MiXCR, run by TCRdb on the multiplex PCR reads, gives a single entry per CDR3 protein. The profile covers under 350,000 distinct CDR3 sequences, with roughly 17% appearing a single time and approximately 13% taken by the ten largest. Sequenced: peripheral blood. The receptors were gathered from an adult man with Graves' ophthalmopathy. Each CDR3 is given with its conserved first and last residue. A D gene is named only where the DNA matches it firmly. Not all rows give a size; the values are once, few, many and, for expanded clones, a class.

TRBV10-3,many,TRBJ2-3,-,TGTGCCACTGGCGGGGGCCCCACAGATACGCAGTATTTT,CATGGGPTDTQYF
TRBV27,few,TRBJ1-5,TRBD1,TGTGCCAGCAGACAGGGGGCCAATCAGCCCCAGCATTTT,CASRQGANQPQHF
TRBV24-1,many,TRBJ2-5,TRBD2,TGTGCCACCAGTGATTGGGCTAGCGGAAATCAAGAGACCCAGTACTTC,CATSDWASGNQETQYF
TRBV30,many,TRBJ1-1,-,TGTGCCTGGGTAGAGGGCTCTGAAGCTTTCTTT,CAWVEGSEAFF
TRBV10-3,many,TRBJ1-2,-,TGTGCCACCGCATATGGCTACACCTTC,CATAYGYTF
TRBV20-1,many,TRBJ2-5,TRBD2,TGCAGTGCTAGAGATCCGGGAGGAAAAGAGACCCAGTACTTC,CSARDPGGKETQYF
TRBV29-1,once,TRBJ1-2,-,TGCAGCGTTGGTTTTGGCTATGGCTACACCTTC,CSVGFGYGYTF
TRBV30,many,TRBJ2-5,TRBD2,TGTGCCTGGAGAATAGCGGGGGGGTACCAAGAGGCCCAGTACTTC,CAWRIAGGYQEAQYF
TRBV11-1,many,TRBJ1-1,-,TGTGCCAGCAGCTTAGTAGGGATACTGAACACTGAAGCTTTCTTT,CASSLVGILNTEAFF
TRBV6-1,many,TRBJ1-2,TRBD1,TGTGCCAGCAGCGATAAAGACAGGGTATATGGCTACACCTTC,CASSDKDRVYGYTF
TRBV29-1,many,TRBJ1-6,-,TGCAGCGTTGAAACCCCCGAGTTGACCACGGGTTCACCCCTCCACTTT,CSVETPELTTGSPLHF
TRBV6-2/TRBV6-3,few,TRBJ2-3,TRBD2,TGTGCCAGCAGTTACTCGAAAACACATAGAATACCGGGACTAGCGTCTAGCACAGATACGCAGTATTTT,CASSYSKTHRIPGLASSTDTQYF
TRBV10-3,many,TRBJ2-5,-,TGTGCCATCAGTGAAGGGGGGCAGACCCAGTACTTC,CAISEGGQTQYF
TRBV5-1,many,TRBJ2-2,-,TGCGCCAGCAGCTTGCCGGAACAGGGGAACACCGGGGAGCTGTTTTTT,CASSLPEQGNTGELFF
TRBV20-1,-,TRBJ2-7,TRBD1,TGCAGTGCTAGAGCTTCGACAGGGGAGGATGGCGAGCAGTACTTC,CSARASTGEDGEQYF
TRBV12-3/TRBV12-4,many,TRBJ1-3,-,TGTGCCAGCAGTTTAGCGGCAGGAAACACCATATATTTT,CASSLAAGNTIYF
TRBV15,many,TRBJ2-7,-,TGTGCCACCAGCAGAGACGCAGGGAGTCCCTACGAGCAGTACTTC,CATSRDAGSPYEQYF
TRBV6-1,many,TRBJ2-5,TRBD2,TGTGCCAGTAATACGGGCAGGAAAGGAGGACTAGCGGGGGAGACCCAGTACTTC,CASNTGRKGGLAGETQYF
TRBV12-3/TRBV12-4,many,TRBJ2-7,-,TGTGCCAGCAGTTTATATTCCTGGGCAGGGATTCTCGAGCAGTACTTC,CASSLYSWAGILEQYF
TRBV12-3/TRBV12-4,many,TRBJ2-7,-,TGTGCCAGCACCGCCAACGGGCAGAGCTCCTACGAGCAGTACTTC,CASTANGQSSYEQYF
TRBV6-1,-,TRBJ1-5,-,TGTGCCAGCAAAGGAGGGGTGGGCCAGCCCCAGCATTTT,CASKGGVGQPQHF
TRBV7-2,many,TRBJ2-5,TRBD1,TGTGCCAGCAGCTCGGGACAGGGGAGAGGGCAAGAGACCCAGTACTTC,CASSSGQGRGQETQYF
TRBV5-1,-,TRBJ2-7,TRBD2,TGCGCCAGCAGCTTGCGTGGACTAGCGGTATCCTACGAGCAGTACTTC,CASSLRGLAVSYEQYF
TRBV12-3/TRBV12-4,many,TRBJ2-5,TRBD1,TGTGCCAGCAGCTCAGGGACAGTCCAAGAGACCCAGTACTTC,CASSSGTVQETQYF
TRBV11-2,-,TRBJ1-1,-,TGTGCCAGCAGCTTAGCTGGGGTCGTGAACACTGAAGCTTTCTTT,CASSLAGVVNTEAFF
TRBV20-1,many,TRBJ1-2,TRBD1,TGCAGTGCTAGAGGGGACAGGGGGCGGCGCGGCTACACCTTC,CSARGDRGRRGYTF
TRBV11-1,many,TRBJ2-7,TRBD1,TGTGCCAGCAGCTTGTACAGGGGCCTCTCCTACGAGCAGTACTTC,CASSLYRGLSYEQYF
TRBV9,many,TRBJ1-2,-,TGTGCCAGCAGCGTCGCCCGGGCGGGGTTCTATGGCTACACCTTC,CASSVARAGFYGYTF
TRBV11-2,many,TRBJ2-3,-,TGTGCCAGCAGCTTAGACTTCAGTGCCGATACGCAGTATTTT,CASSLDFSADTQYF
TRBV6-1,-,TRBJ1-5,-,TGTGCCAGCAGTGTGGGGCAGGGTCAGCCCCAGCATTTT,CASSVGQGQPQHF
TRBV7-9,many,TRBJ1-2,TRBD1,TGTGCCAGCAGCTCCGCAGGGGGGAAATTCTATGGCTACACCTTC,CASSSAGGKFYGYTF
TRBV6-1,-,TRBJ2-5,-,TGTGCCAGCAGTCCCCGGGACACGCCACGGACCCAGTACTTC,CASSPRDTPRTQYF
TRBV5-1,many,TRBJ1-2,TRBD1,TGCGCCAGCAGCACGGGACAGGCCTCCGGTCTTTATGGCTACACCTTC,CASSTGQASGLYGYTF
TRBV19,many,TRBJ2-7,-,TGTGCCAGTAGTATTTACGGCGGCGAGCAGTACTTC,CASSIYGGEQYF
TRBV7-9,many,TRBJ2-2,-,TGTGCCAGCAGCTCTAGAGCGACTAACACCGGGGAGCTGTTTTTT,CASSSRATNTGELFF
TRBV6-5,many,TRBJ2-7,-,TGTGCCACCGGCTACTCGGGGGCGTCTGGGCAGTACTTC,CATGYSGASGQYF
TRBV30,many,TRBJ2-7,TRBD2,TGTGCCTGGAGCCAAAGGACTAGCTTTCGGGAGCAGTACTTC,CAWSQRTSFREQYF
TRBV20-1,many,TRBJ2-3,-,TGCAGTGCTAGATGGAGGTACACAGATACGCAGTATTTT,CSARWRYTDTQYF
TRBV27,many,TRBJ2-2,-,TGTGCCAGCAGTCTTCGGTACGGGGAGCTGTTTTTT,CASSLRYGELFF
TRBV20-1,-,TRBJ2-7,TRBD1,TGCAGTGCTGACCCACCGGGACAGGGGAATTACGAGCAGTACTTC,CSADPPGQGNYEQYF
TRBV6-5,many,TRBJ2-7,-,TGTGCCAGCAGTTTTGTATCAGGGATGGCTTCCGAGCAGTACTTC,CASSFVSGMASEQYF
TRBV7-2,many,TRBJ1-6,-,TGTGCCAGCAGCTTAGACTGGAATTCACCCCTCCACTTT,CASSLDWNSPLHF
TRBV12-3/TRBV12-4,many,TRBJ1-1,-,TGTGCCAGCAGTTTGGGCAATCGGAACACTGAAGCTTTCTTT,CASSLGNRNTEAFF
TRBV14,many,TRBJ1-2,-,TGTGCCAGCAGCCTACGGGACGGGCTGTATGGCTACACCTTC,CASSLRDGLYGYTF
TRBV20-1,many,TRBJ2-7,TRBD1,TGCAGTGCTACTGGACAGGGGAAATACGAGCAGTACTTC,CSATGQGKYEQYF
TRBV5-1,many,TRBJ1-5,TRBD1,TGCGCCAGCAGCTTGGCCCCAGGGGGGGTTCAGCCCCAGCATTTT,CASSLAPGGVQPQHF
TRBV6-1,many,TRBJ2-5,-,TGTGCCAGCAGTGAAGGAAGTTCTTGGGAGACCCAGTACTTC,CASSEGSSWETQYF
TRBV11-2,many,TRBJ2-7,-,TGTGCCAGCAGCTTAGAACTAGGGCCCTCCTACGAGCAGTACTTC,CASSLELGPSYEQYF
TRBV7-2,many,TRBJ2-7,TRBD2,TGTGCCAGCAGGGAGAGGGTAGCGGGGGTTTCCTACGAGCAGTACTTC,CASRERVAGVSYEQYF
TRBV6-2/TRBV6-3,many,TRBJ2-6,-,TGTGCCAGCAGTTACGGGCAGGAAGGGGCCAACGTCCTGACTTTC,CASSYGQEGANVLTF
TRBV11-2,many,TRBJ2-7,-,TGTGCCAGCAGCCCCCGGACAGCCTCCTACGAGCAGTACTTC,CASSPRTASYEQYF
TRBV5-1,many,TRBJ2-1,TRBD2,TGCGCCAGCAGCTTGGTTAGGACTAGGGTCCCCTATGAGCAGTTCTTC,CASSLVRTRVPYEQFF
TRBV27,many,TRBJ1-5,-,TGTGCCAGCAGTTTATCCTGGAACGAATATAGCAATCAGCCCCAGCATTTT,CASSLSWNEYSNQPQHF
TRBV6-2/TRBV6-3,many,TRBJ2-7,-,TGTGCCAGCACCTTCATCCGGGGGCCATACGAGCAGTACTTC,CASTFIRGPYEQYF